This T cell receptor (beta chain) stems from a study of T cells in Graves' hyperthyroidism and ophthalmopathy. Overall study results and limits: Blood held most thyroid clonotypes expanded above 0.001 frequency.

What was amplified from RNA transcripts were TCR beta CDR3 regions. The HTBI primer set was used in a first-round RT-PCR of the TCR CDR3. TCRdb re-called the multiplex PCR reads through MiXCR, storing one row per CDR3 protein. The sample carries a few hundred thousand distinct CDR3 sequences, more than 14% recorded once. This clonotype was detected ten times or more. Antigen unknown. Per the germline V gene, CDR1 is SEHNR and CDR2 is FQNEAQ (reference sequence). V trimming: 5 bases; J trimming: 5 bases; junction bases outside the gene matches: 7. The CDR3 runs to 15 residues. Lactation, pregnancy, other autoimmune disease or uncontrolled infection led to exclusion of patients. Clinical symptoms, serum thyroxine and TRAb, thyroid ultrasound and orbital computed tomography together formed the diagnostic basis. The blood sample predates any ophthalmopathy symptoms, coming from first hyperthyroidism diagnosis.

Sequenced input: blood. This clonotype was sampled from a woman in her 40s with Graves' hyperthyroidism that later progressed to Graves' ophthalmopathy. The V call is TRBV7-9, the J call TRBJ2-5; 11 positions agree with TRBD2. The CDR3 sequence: CASSLLAGVVETQYF. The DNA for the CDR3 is TGTGCCAGCAGCCTACTAGCGGGAGTAGTGGAGACCCAGTACTTC.